These 13 T cell receptor beta chains came from one sample sequenced in a study. Each CDR3 protein is one row after TCRdb ran MiXCR on the 5' RACE reads. Of about 47,000 distinct CDR3 sequences listed, about 28% were seen once; the top ten hold around 1.9%. Input material: naive CD4+ T cells sorted from blood. Subset indicated: naive CD4+ T cells, CD4+CD45RA+CD25-. Receptors originate from a female donor with breast cancer.

J is TRBJ2-7 and V is TRBV5-1; D is possibly TRBD1 (7 bases). V gave up 7 bases and J gave up 7 bases, with 15 bases separating them. CDR3 size: 12 residues. Germline V lookup: CDR1 SGHRS, CDR2 YFSETQ. Here the CDR3 reads CASSEGAREQYF. CDR3 coding DNA: TGCGCCAGCTCGGAGGGGGCAAGAGAGCAGTACTTC.

This clonotype occurred a few times. This chain connects TRBV5-1 to TRBJ2-7, with 7 positions matching TRBD2. CDR3 length: 14 residues. Germline lookup yields CDR1 SGHRS and CDR2 YFSETQ. J lost 2 bases, V lost 4 bases, and 6 bases had no gene match. CDR3 sequence (DNA): TGCGCCAGCAGCCCAGCGGGGATGGCCTACGAGCAGTACTTC. Its translation is CASSPAGMAYEQYF.

Regarding this clonotype: Lacking the conserved final phenylalanine or tryptophan, this CDR3 likely reflects a read error. The rearrangement links TRBV2 to TRBJ1-1; D is uncertain. The CDR3 is 13 residues long. Deletions cut 10 bases from V and 4 bases from J, with 16 bases between. Germline V gene sequence: CDR1 SNHLY, CDR2 FYNNEI. CDR3 in DNA: TGTGCCACCTCCTCGGGCGCGGGCACTGAAGCTTTCCTT. It specifies CATSSGAGTEAFL.

To note about this clonotype: A much larger clone lies one base from this, so it may be a read error. The chain carries TRBV5-1 and TRBJ2-1; 12 bases line up with TRBD2. CDR1 is SGHRS, CDR2 YFSETQ, per germline. CDR3 length: 14 amino acids. V lost 3 bases, J lost 8 bases, and 3 bases stayed unmatched. The CDR3 reads CASSSRTSGDEQFF. CDR3 nucleotides: TGCGCCAGCAGCTCACGGACTAGCGGGGATGAGCAGTTCTTC. The whole variable domain, filled in from reference TRBV5-1 and TRBJ2-1, reads KAGVTQTPRYLIKTRGQQVTLSCSPISGHRSVSWYQQTPGQGLQFLFEYFSETQRNKGNFPGRFSGRQFSNSRSEMNVSTLELGDSALYLCASSSRTSGDEQFFGPGTRLTVL.

This clonotype showed up just once. The chain has TRBV9 and TRBJ2-5; D uncertain. There are 10 residues in the CDR3. Germline V gene sequence: CDR1 SGDLS, CDR2 YYNGEE. V gave up 10 bases and J gave up 5 bases, with 9 bases separating them. The CDR3 reads CAGWAETQYF. The CDR3 DNA sequence: TGTGCCGGGTGGGCGGAGACCCAGTACTTC.

In this sample, this clonotype turned up a few times. CDR3 region: CASSDHSSRNTEAFF. The CDR3 DNA sequence: TGTGCCAGCAGTGATCACTCCTCAAGAAACACTGAAGCTTTCTTT. The chain links TRBV6-1 to TRBJ1-1; D unresolved. This CDR3 contains 15 residues. Trimming removed 3 bases from V and 2 bases from J, with 13 bases in between. CDR1 and CDR2 (germline): MNHNS, SASEGT.

This clonotype was counted a few times. V and J are TRBV7-2 and TRBJ2-2; 8 bases are shared with TRBD1. V gave up 5 bases and J gave up 7 bases; unmatched junction bases: 9. CDR3 length: 15 amino acids. Germline CDR1 reads SGHTA; CDR2 reads FQGNSA. CDR3 sequence: CASSPLGQGGGELFF. CDR3 nucleotides: TGTGCCAGCAGCCCCCTCGGACAGGGCGGCGGGGAGCTGTTTTTT.

This clonotype has more than one count but fewer than ten. The chain carries TRBV10-3 and TRBJ2-5, with a tentative D call TRBD2 (6 bases). Trimming removed 6 bases from V and 3 bases from J, with 17 bases in between. Germline V CDR1 and CDR2: ENHRY, SYGVKD. The CDR3 has 15 residues. CDR3 sequence reads: CAIRSSEGIEETQYF. CDR3 DNA: TGTGCCATCAGGAGCTCGGAGGGGATCGAAGAGACCCAGTACTTC.

The genes are TRBV20-1 and TRBJ1-4; D unresolved. Germline values: CDR1 DFQATT, CDR2 SNEGSKA (reference sequence). The length of the CDR3 is 14 residues. Trimming removed 3 bases at V and 8 bases at J, with 16 bases between. CDR3 region: CSARRTPDLEKLFF. As DNA, the CDR3 is TGCAGTGCTAGGCGGACGCCAGACCTCGAAAAACTGTTTTTT.

The J gene is TRBJ2-1, the V gene TRBV9; 10 nucleotides agree with TRBD2. After removal of 4 bases from V and 5 bases from J, the junction contained 6 bases not matched to a gene. Germline-derived CDR1 and CDR2 are SGDLS and YYNGEE. CDR3 size: 15 residues. This CDR3 is CASSPWTSGNNEQFF. Here the CDR3 DNA reads TGTGCCAGCAGCCCCTGGACTAGCGGTAACAATGAGCAGTTCTTC. The full variable domain, in which reference TRBV9 and TRBJ2-1 provide the parts outside the CDR3, is DSGVTQTPKHLITATGQRVTLRCSPRSGDLSVYWYQQSLDQGLQFLIQYYNGEERAKGNILERFSAQQFPDLHSELNLSSLELGDSALYFCASSPWTSGNNEQFFGPGTRLTVL.

V usage is TRBV28 and J usage is TRBJ1-1; weak D call: TRBD1 (5 bases). Trimming shortened V by 5 bases and J by 2 bases, and 15 bases separated the two germline ends. This CDR3 has 15 residues. Germline V CDR1 and CDR2: MDHEN, SYDVKM. CDR3 in amino acids: CASSGGRLINTEAFF. The CDR3 DNA follows: TGTGCCAGCAGTGGGGGACGTCTAATAAACACTGAAGCTTTCTTT.

This clonotype was detected only a few times. This rearrangement joins TRBV7-9 to TRBJ1-2; a weak D match, TRBD1 (5 bases). This CDR3 is built from 15 residues. Per the germline V gene, CDR1 is SEHNR and CDR2 is FQNEAQ (reference sequence). V was cut by 0 bases and J by 6 bases, with 14 bases left in between. CDR3 region: CASSLAGTWRDGYTF. CDR3 nucleotide sequence: TGTGCCAGCAGCTTAGCAGGGACCTGGAGGGATGGCTACACCTTC.

This chain uses TRBV7-2 with TRBJ2-2; 8 nucleotides match TRBD2. Losses at the gene ends were 5 bases for V and 4 bases for J; bases not matched to a gene: 9. CDR1 and CDR2 (germline): SGHTA, FQGNSA. CDR3 length equals 16 residues. CDR3 amino acids: CASSPASSGSTGELFF. For the CDR3, the DNA is TGTGCCAGCAGCCCCGCGTCTAGCGGGTCCACCGGGGAGCTGTTTTTT.